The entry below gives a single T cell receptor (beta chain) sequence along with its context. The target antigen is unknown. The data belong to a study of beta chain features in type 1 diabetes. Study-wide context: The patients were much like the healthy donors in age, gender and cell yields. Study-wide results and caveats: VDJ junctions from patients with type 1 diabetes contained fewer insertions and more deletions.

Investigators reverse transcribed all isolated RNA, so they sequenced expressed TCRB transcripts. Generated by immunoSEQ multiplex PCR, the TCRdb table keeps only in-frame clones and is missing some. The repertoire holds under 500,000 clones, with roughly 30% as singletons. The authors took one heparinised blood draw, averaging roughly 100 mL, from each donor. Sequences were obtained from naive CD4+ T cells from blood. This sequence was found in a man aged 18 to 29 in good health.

The CDR3 DNA follows: TGTGCCTGGAGCAGGAAGGGGGTGGCCCTAGAGACCCAGTACTTC. The encoded protein is CAWSRKGVALETQYF. The chain couples TRBV30 to TRBJ2-5; D is possibly TRBD1 (6 bases). CDR3 length equals 15 residues. Germline loops: CDR1 GTSNPN, CDR2 SVGIG (reference sequence). V was cut by 3 bases and J by 4 bases, with 18 bases left in between.